This section outlines one TCR beta chain sequence together with its context. The target of this receptor is not known. No clone much larger than this one lies a single base away; base qualities are absent. Trimming removed 1 base from V and 10 bases from J, leaving 11 bases between the germline ends. CDR1 and CDR2 are drawn from the germline V gene: SNHLY, FYNNEI. CDR3 length: 13 amino acids, cysteine to phenylalanine. Only CDR3 DNA remains: 39 bases, in frame from the first base. TCRbeta CDR3 regions were amplified from genomic DNA by means of the immunoSEQ Assay, a bias-controlled multiplex PCR. Per the source publication's procedure: Nucleated cell counts per sample were estimated from amplification of reference gene primers within the assay. To quantify the absolute abundance of each unique TCRbeta CDR3 rearrangement, sequence reads were collapsed and filtered. For each sample, productive Simpson clonality was calculated as the square root of Simpson's diversity index over productive rearrangements. Entries here come from immuneACCESS through TCRdb and include only in-frame sequences with V and J called. Some clones fail to appear in such tables; in the studies checked, an unresolved V gene covers under half of the shortfall, and the cause of the remainder is unknown. V, J and clone size are taken as reported in that table, and D and trimming were inferred from the DNA itself. The sample table holds around 260,000 clones, of which approximately 86% were seen once. Roughly 1.8% of the sample is in the top ten clones.

This entry is derived from a study of blood T cell repertoires in COVID-19 (dated by TCRdb to 2019 to 2021). For the study in its entirety: Collaborator samples came from the United States, Italy and Spain and covered acute and convalescent phases of COVID-19. Samples were obtained from the ongoing ImmuneRACE study (first 160 participants) and from roughly 1,300 subjects provided by 6 global collaborators. The material from the prospective study consisted of cDNA or gDNA derived from T cells, B-cell-depleted T cells, or PBMCs. The repertoires were released in a freely available public database meant as a resource for research on the immune response to SARS-CoV-2. The dataset comprised deeply sampled blood TCRbeta repertoires from subjects exposed to, actively infected with, or recovered from COVID-19. A de-identified subject ID, COVID-19 status, age in years and sex were almost always included in the sample metadata. Where available, HLA class I and class II types were taken from metadata supplied by the sample provider and were not determined by assay-based typing.

Whole blood was collected in K2EDTA tubes by collaborating institutions according to the institutions' own protocols. Collaborator samples were shipped for TCRbeta analysis as frozen whole blood, isolated PBMCs, or DNA extracted from either sample type. Broad study findings and their caveats: Clinical and demographic metadata were provided uncurated, with the amount varying by source and participant.

The V gene is TRBV2 and the J gene is TRBJ2-1, with a weak D call of TRBD1 (5 bases match). The sequence was collected from a man aged 25-40 years with active or convalescent COVID-19. What was sequenced was peripheral blood. Here the CDR3 is given as CASSEDRQTEQFF. Here is the DNA: TGTGCCAGCAGTGAAGACAGGCAAACAGAGCAGTTCTTC.